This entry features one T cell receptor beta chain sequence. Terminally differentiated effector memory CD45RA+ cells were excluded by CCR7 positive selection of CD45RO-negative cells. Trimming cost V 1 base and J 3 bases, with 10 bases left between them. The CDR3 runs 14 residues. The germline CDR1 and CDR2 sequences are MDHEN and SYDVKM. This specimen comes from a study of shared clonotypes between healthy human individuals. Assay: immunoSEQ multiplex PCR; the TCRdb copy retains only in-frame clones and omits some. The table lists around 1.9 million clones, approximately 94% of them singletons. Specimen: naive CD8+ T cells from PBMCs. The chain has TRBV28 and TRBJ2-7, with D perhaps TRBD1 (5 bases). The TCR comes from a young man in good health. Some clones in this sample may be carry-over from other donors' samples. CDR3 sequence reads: CASSLSVRVYEQYF. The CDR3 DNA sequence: TGTGCCAGCAGTTTATCCGTCAGGGTCTACGAGCAGTACTTC.